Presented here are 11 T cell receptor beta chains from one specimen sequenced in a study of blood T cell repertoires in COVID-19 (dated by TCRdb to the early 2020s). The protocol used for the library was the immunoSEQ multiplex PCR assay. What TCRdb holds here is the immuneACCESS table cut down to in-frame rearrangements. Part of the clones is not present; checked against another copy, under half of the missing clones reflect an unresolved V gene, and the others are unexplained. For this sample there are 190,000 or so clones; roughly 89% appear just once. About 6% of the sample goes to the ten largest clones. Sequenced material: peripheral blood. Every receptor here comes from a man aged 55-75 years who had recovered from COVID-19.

The DNA of the CDR3 is TGTGCCAGCAGCTTAGGGGAGCGGGGGGGGCAAGAGACCCAGTACTTC. The encoded protein is CASSLGERGGQETQYF. The chain combines TRBV11-2 with TRBJ2-5; the match to TRBD2 covers 10 bases. This CDR3 is 16 amino acids long. J gave up 2 bases and V 1 base, and 4 bases lay outside the gene matches. Germline CDR1 is SGHAT and CDR2 is FQNNGV.

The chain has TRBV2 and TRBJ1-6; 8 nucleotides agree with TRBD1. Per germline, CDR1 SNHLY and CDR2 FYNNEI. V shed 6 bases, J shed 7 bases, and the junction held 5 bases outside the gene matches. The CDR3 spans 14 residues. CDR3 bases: TGTGCCAGCAGGGGGGGGACAGGCAATTCACCCCTCCACTTT. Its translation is CASRGGTGNSPLHF.

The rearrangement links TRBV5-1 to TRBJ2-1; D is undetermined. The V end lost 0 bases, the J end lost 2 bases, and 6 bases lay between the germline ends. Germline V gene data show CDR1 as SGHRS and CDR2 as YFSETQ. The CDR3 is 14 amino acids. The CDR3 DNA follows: TGCGCCAGCAGCTTGGGGCAGGCCTACAATGAGCAGTTCTTC. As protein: CASSLGQAYNEQFF. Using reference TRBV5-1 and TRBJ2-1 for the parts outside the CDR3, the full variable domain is KAGVTQTPRYLIKTRGQQVTLSCSPISGHRSVSWYQQTPGQGLQFLFEYFSETQRNKGNFPGRFSGRQFSNSRSEMNVSTLELGDSALYLCASSLGQAYNEQFFGPGTRLTVL.

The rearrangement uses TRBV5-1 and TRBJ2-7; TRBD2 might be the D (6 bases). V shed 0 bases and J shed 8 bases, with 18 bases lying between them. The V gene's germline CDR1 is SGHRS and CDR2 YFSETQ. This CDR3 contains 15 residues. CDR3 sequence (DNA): TGCGCCAGCAGCTTGGACCAGGGAGGATCGGGAAAGCAGTACTTC. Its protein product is CASSLDQGGSGKQYF.

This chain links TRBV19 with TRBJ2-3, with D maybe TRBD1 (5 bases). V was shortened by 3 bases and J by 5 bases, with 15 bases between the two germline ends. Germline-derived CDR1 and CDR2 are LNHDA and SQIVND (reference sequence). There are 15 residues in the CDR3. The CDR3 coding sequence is TGTGCCAGTAGTATCCAAATCCGAGGACAAGATACGCAGTATTTT. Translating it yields CASSIQIRGQDTQYF.

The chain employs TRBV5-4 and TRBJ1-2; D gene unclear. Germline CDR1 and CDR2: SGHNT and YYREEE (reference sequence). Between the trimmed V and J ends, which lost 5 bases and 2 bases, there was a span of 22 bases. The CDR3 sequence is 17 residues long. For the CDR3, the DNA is TGTGCCAGCAGTCCCGGAGGTCGGACCCCCTTAAACTATGGCTACACCTTC. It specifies CASSPGGRTPLNYGYTF.

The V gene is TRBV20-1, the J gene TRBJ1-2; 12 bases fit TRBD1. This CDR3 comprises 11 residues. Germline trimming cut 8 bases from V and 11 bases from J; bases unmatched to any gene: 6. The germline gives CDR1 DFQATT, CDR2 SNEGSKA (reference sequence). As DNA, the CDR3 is TGCAGTACCGGGACAGGGGGCAGTTACACCTTC. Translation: CSTGTGGSYTF.

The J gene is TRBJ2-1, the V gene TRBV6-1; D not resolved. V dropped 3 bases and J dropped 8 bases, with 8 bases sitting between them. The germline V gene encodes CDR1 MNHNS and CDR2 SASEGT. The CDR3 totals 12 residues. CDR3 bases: TGTGCCAGCAGTGAGACATTTCATGAGCAGTTCTTC. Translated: CASSETFHEQFF.

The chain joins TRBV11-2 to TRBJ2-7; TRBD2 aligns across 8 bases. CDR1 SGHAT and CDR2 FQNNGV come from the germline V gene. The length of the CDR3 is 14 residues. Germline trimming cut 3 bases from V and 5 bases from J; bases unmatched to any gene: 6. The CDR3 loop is CASSFSGSGDEQYF. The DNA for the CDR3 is TGTGCCAGCAGCTTTTCGGGTAGCGGGGACGAGCAGTACTTC.

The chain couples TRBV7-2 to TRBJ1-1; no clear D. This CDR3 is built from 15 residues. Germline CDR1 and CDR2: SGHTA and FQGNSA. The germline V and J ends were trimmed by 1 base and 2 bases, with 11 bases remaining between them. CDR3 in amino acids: CASSLGRNFNTEAFF. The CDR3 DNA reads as TGTGCCAGCAGCTTAGGTCGCAACTTCAACACTGAAGCTTTCTTT.

The CDR3 DNA reads TGTGCCAGCAGGGGGGGAGGGTTTGGCTACACCTTC. Amino acid sequence: CASRGGGFGYTF. J is TRBJ1-2 and V is TRBV27; tentative D call: TRBD1 (5 bases). Germline values: CDR1 MNHEY, CDR2 SMNVEV (reference sequence). The CDR3 is made up of 12 amino acids. V lost 6 bases, J lost 7 bases, and 12 bases lay in between.